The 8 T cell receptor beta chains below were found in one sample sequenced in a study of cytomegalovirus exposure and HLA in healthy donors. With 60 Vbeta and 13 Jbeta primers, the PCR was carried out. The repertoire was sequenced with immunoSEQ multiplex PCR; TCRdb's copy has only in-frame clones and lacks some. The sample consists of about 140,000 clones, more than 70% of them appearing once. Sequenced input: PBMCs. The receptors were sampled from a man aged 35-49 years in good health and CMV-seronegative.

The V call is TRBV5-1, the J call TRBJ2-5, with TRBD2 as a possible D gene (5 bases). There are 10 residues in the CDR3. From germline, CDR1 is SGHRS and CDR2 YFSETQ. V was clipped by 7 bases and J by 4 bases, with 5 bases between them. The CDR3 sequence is CASEGETQYF. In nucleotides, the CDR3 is TGCGCCAGCGAGGGAGAGACCCAGTACTTC.

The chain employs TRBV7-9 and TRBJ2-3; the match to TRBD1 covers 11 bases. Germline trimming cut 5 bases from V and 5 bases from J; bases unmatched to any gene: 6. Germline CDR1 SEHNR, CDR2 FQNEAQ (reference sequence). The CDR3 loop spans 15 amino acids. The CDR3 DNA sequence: TGTGCCAGCAGCCTTCGGACAGGGGGCCTAGATACGCAGTATTTT. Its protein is CASSLRTGGLDTQYF.

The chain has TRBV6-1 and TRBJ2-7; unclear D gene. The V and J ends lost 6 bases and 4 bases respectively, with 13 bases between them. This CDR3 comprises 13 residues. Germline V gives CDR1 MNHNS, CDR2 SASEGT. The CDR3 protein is CASRGDGLYEQYF. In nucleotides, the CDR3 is TGTGCCAGCAGGGGCGACGGATTGTACGAGCAGTACTTC.

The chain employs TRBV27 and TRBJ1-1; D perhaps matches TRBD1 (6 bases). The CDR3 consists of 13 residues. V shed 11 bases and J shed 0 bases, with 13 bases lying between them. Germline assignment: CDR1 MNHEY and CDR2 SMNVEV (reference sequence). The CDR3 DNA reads TGTGCCTCCGCCCGGGACATGAACACTGAAGCTTTCTTT. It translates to CASARDMNTEAFF.

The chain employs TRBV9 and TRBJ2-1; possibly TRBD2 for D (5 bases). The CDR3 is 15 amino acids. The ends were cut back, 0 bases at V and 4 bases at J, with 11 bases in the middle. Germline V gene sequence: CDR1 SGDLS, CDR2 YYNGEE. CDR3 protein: CASSVAPSRYNEQFF. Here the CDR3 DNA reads TGTGCCAGCAGCGTAGCCCCTAGCAGGTACAATGAGCAGTTCTTC.

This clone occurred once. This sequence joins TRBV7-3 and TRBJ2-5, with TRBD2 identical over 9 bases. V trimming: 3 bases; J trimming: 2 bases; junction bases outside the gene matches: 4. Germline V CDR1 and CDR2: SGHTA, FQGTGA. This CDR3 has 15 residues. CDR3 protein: CASSFSGGPQETQYF. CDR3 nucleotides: TGTGCCAGCAGCTTTAGCGGGGGCCCGCAAGAGACCCAGTACTTC.

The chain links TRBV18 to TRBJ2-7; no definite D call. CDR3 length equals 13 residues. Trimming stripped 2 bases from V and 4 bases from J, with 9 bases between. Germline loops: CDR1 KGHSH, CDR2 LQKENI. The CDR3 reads CASSPAAKYEQYF. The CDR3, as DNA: TGTGCCAGCTCACCAGCGGCCAAATACGAGCAGTACTTC.

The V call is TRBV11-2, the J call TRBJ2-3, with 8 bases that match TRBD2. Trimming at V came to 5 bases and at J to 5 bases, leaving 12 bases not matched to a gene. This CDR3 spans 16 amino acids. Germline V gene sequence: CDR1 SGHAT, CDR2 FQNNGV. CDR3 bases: TGTGCCAGCAGCAGGCTAGCGGGCGCTAGTATAGATACGCAGTATTTT. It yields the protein CASSRLAGASIDTQYF. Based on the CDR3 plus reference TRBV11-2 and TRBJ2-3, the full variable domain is EAGVAQSPRYKIIEKRQSVAFWCNPISGHATLYWYQQILGQGPKLLIQFQNNGVVDDSQLPKDRFSAERLKGVDSTLKIQPAKLEDSAVYLCASSRLAGASIDTQYFGPGTRLTVL.